Included here is one T cell receptor (beta chain) sequence, with context. The data originate from a study of T cells in localized non-small cell lung cancer. Sequencing used immunoSEQ multiplex PCR; TCRdb keeps in-frame clones, though not all of them. The sample yields fewer than 25,000 clones, less than 95% seen once. The sequencing used peripheral blood, collected before any cancer treatment. This TCR came from a woman aged 40-69 years with stage I lung adenocarcinoma.

The CDR3 DNA follows: TGTGCCAGCAGCTTGGGACTAGCGTACGAGCAGTACTTC. Translation: CASSLGLAYEQYF. This chain joins TRBV11-3 and TRBJ2-7; 10 bases agree with TRBD2. V was clipped by 3 bases and J by 4 bases; unmatched bases: 0. The CDR3 totals 13 residues. The germline V gene encodes CDR1 SGHNT and CDR2 YENEEA.